This is a list of T cell receptor beta chains from one sample in a study of patients and donors after allogeneic stem cell transplantation. TCRdb used MiXCR to reprocess the RT-PCR reads, holding one entry per CDR3 protein. The profile shows about 25,000 distinct CDR3 sequences, roughly 8% of them singletons. Sequencing input: blood, either unsorted or a sorted T cell fraction (not recorded which). The receptor source for this set is a human donor who was either an allogeneic HSCT recipient or a stem cell or donor lymphocyte infusion donor (not recorded which). It is not recorded whose cells these are; they may come from a transplant donor. Both conserved end residues are part of each CDR3. The D gene is left open where the match is weak. A row's size may be missing; if present it is once, few, many or a size class.

abundance: -
d_gene: -
j_gene: TRBJ2-3
v_gene: TRBV7-9
CDR3nt: TGTGCCAGCAGCCGACAGGGCACAGATACGCAGTATTTT
CDR3aa: CASSRQGTDTQYF

abundance: many
d_gene: -
j_gene: TRBJ2-5
v_gene: TRBV25-1
CDR3nt: TGTGCCAGCAGTGAATTAGACGCGCAAGAGACCCAGTACTTC
CDR3aa: CASSELDAQETQYF

abundance: -
d_gene: -
j_gene: TRBJ1-1
v_gene: TRBV19
CDR3nt: TGTGCCAGTAGTGGCCGAAGACAGGTTCGGAACACTGAAGCTTTCTTT
CDR3aa: CASSGRRQVRNTEAFF

abundance: -
d_gene: -
j_gene: TRBJ1-2
v_gene: TRBV27
CDR3nt: TGTGCCAGCAGTCGTATAAAAGTCGGTGGCTACACCTTC
CDR3aa: CASSRIKVGGYTF

abundance: -
d_gene: -
j_gene: TRBJ1-6
v_gene: TRBV5-6
CDR3nt: TGTGCCAGCAGCTTGAGAGGGAGGGAAAATAATTCACCCCTCCACTTT
CDR3aa: CASSLRGRENNSPLHF

abundance: -
d_gene: -
j_gene: TRBJ1-4
v_gene: TRBV7-9
CDR3nt: TGTGCCAGCAGCCGGCTGCAGGGCAGGCCAGAAAAACTGTTTTTT
CDR3aa: CASSRLQGRPEKLFF

abundance: many
d_gene: -
j_gene: TRBJ2-2
v_gene: TRBV7-9
CDR3nt: TGTGCCAGCAGCTTAGCGGATAGCACCGGGGAGCTGTTTTTT
CDR3aa: CASSLADSTGELFF

abundance: -
d_gene: -
j_gene: TRBJ1-3
v_gene: TRBV9
CDR3nt: TGTGCCAGCAGCGTCTTACAGGGAAGCTCTGGAAACACCATATATTTT
CDR3aa: CASSVLQGSSGNTIYF

abundance: many
d_gene: -
j_gene: TRBJ1-2
v_gene: TRBV20-1
CDR3nt: TGCAGTGCTAGTCATGGGCCCAACTATGGCTACACCTTC
CDR3aa: CSASHGPNYGYTF

abundance: many
d_gene: -
j_gene: TRBJ1-1
v_gene: TRBV20-1
CDR3nt: TGCAGTGCTAGAGATTTCAGACAGGTGAACACTGAAGCTTTCTTT
CDR3aa: CSARDFRQVNTEAFF

abundance: many
d_gene: -
j_gene: TRBJ2-3
v_gene: TRBV4-2
CDR3nt: TGTGCCAGCAGCCAAGCCCCCCAGAGGGACACAGATACGCAGTATTTT
CDR3aa: CASSQAPQRDTDTQYF

abundance: many
d_gene: -
j_gene: TRBJ1-1
v_gene: TRBV9
CDR3nt: TGTGCCAGCAGCCTTAGCGGAGCTGACGGACAGTCGAACACTGAAGCTTTCTTT
CDR3aa: CASSLSGADGQSNTEAFF

abundance: many
d_gene: -
j_gene: TRBJ1-1
v_gene: TRBV7-9
CDR3nt: TGTGCCAGCAGCTTACAGAACACTGAAGCTTTCTTT
CDR3aa: CASSLQNTEAFF

abundance: many
d_gene: TRBD2
j_gene: TRBJ2-3
v_gene: TRBV10-3
CDR3nt: TGTGCCATGGGACTAGCGGGGACAGATACGCAGTATTTT
CDR3aa: CAMGLAGTDTQYF

abundance: many
d_gene: -
j_gene: TRBJ1-1
v_gene: TRBV7-9
CDR3nt: TGTGCCAGCAGCTCCAGGGTTTCGGACACTGAAGCTTTCTTT
CDR3aa: CASSSRVSDTEAFF

abundance: -
d_gene: -
j_gene: TRBJ1-2
v_gene: TRBV5-1
CDR3nt: TGCGCCAGCAGCTCGGGGACGTCACAAAACTATGGCTACACCTTC
CDR3aa: CASSSGTSQNYGYTF

abundance: many
d_gene: TRBD2
j_gene: TRBJ2-1
v_gene: TRBV12-3/TRBV12-4
CDR3nt: TGTGCCAGCAGGGGGACTAGCGGGAAATACAATGAGCAGTTCTTC
CDR3aa: CASRGTSGKYNEQFF

abundance: -
d_gene: -
j_gene: TRBJ2-1
v_gene: TRBV7-9
CDR3nt: TGTGCCAGCAGCCCTCCTCAGGGAAGCTCCTACAATGAGCAGTTCTTC
CDR3aa: CASSPPQGSSYNEQFF

abundance: many
d_gene: -
j_gene: TRBJ1-1
v_gene: TRBV4-2
CDR3nt: TGTGCCAGCAGCCAAGATATGACCATCACTGAAGCTTTCTTT
CDR3aa: CASSQDMTITEAFF

abundance: few
d_gene: TRBD1
j_gene: TRBJ2-3
v_gene: TRBV9
CDR3nt: TGTGCCAGCAGTATGACAGGGATTAGCACAGATACGCAGTATTTT
CDR3aa: CASSMTGISTDTQYF

abundance: many
d_gene: -
j_gene: TRBJ2-5
v_gene: TRBV3-1
CDR3nt: TGTGCCAGCAGTCCCCTCCGGGCGGGGAGCCAAGAGACCCAGTACTTC
CDR3aa: CASSPLRAGSQETQYF

abundance: many
d_gene: TRBD2
j_gene: TRBJ2-1
v_gene: TRBV20-1
CDR3nt: TGCAGTGGACTAGCGGGAGTTCAGGAGCAGTTCTTC
CDR3aa: CSGLAGVQEQFF

abundance: -
d_gene: -
j_gene: TRBJ2-7
v_gene: TRBV15
CDR3nt: TGTGCCACCAGCAGAGGGCGGAGGAGCTCCTACGAGCAGTACTTC
CDR3aa: CATSRGRRSSYEQYF

abundance: -
d_gene: TRBD1
j_gene: TRBJ2-1
v_gene: TRBV5-1
CDR3nt: TGCGCCAGCAGCTCACAGGGGGTAGGTGAGCAGTTCTTC
CDR3aa: CASSSQGVGEQFF

abundance: few
d_gene: -
j_gene: TRBJ1-5
v_gene: TRBV24-1
CDR3nt: TGTGCCACCAGTGACCTACAGCAGCCCCAGCATTTT
CDR3aa: CATSDLQQPQHF

abundance: many
d_gene: -
j_gene: TRBJ1-1
v_gene: TRBV20-1
CDR3nt: TGCAGTGCTAGAGACAGTTTCATGAACACTGAAGCTTTCTTT
CDR3aa: CSARDSFMNTEAFF

abundance: many
d_gene: -
j_gene: TRBJ1-2
v_gene: TRBV12-3/TRBV12-4
CDR3nt: TGTGCCAGCAGTGCCGGATTAAGGACGGGTGGCTACACCTTC
CDR3aa: CASSAGLRTGGYTF

abundance: -
d_gene: -
j_gene: TRBJ2-1
v_gene: TRBV7-8
CDR3nt: TGTGCCAGCAGCTTAGGGTGGGACTACAATGAGCAGTTCTTC
CDR3aa: CASSLGWDYNEQFF

abundance: few
d_gene: -
j_gene: TRBJ2-1
v_gene: TRBV20-1
CDR3nt: TGCAGAGGCCTCGGGAGCTCCTACAATGAGCAGTTCTTC
CDR3aa: CRGLGSSYNEQFF

abundance: -
d_gene: -
j_gene: TRBJ2-7
v_gene: TRBV5-8
CDR3nt: TGTGCCAGCAGCTTCGCTGGCTACGAGCAGTACTTC
CDR3aa: CASSFAGYEQYF

abundance: -
d_gene: TRBD1
j_gene: TRBJ1-6
v_gene: TRBV28
CDR3nt: TGTGCCAGCACCCTATTAGGGGGCGGGCCCCTCCACTTT
CDR3aa: CASTLLGGGPLHF

abundance: many
d_gene: -
j_gene: TRBJ1-1
v_gene: TRBV9
CDR3nt: TGTGCCAGCAGCACAAAGGGGGGGAACACTGAAGCTTTCTTT
CDR3aa: CASSTKGGNTEAFF

abundance: many
d_gene: TRBD1
j_gene: TRBJ1-1
v_gene: TRBV27
CDR3nt: TGTGCCAGTCGGACAGGGTCCACTGAAGCTTTCTTT
CDR3aa: CASRTGSTEAFF